This TCR beta chain was obtained from a study of T cell responses to AZD1222 COVID-19 vaccine. V lost 0 bases, J lost 4 bases, and 10 bases lay in between. The CDR3 is 15 amino acids. This clone was detected a few times. The target antigen is unknown. TCRdb keeps only in-frame clones here, not all; method: immunoSEQ multiplex PCR. The table lists fewer than 120,000 clones, approximately 90% of them singletons. Study conclusions and caveats: Reportedly, nearly half the spike-specific TCRs target unmutated variant regions.

The sequence was obtained from an adult in good health. Specimen: peripheral blood, collected on day 0 of AZD1222 vaccination. The chain links TRBV23-1 to TRBJ1-3; maybe TRBD1 (5 bases). TRBV23-1 falls under the ORF class, with uncertain function. CDR3: CASSQSSRDGNTIYF. The CDR3, as DNA: TGCGCCAGCAGTCAATCTTCCAGGGACGGAAACACCATATATTTT.